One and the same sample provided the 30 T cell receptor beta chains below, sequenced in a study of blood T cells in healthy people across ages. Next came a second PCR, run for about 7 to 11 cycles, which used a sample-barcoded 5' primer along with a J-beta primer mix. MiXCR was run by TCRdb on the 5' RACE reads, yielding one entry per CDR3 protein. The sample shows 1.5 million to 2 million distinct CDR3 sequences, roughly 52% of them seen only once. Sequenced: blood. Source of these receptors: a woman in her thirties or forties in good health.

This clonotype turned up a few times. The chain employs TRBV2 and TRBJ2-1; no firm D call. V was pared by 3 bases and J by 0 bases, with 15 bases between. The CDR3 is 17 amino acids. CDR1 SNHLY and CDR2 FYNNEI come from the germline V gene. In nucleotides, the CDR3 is TGTGCCAGCAGTGACTCCGGTTTCGACCCCTCCTACAATGAGCAGTTCTTC. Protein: CASSDSGFDPSYNEQFF.

The CDR3 spells CAISEYGGEETQYF. The CDR3 DNA sequence: TGTGCCATCAGTGAGTACGGCGGGGAAGAGACCCAGTACTTC. The chain has TRBV10-3 and TRBJ2-7; a possible D gene is TRBD2 (6 bases). The assigned J gene may be wrong: the sequence end matches TRBJ2-5 better. The CDR3 loop spans 14 amino acids. Germline V gives CDR1 ENHRY, CDR2 SYGVKD.

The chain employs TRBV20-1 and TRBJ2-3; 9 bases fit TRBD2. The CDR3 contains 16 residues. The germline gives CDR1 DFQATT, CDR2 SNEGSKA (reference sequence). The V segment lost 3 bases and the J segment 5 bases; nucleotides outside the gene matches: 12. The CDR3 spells CSASLTAGGHGDTQYF. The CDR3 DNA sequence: TGCAGTGCTAGTTTAACGGCGGGGGGGCATGGAGATACGCAGTATTTT.

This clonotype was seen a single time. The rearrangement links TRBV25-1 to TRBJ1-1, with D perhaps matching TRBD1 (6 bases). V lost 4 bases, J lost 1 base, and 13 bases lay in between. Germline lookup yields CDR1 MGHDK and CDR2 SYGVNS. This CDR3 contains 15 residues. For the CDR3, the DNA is TGTGCCAGCAGTGTACATGGCAGGGGGAACACTGAAGCTTTCTTT. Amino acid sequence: CASSVHGRGNTEAFF.

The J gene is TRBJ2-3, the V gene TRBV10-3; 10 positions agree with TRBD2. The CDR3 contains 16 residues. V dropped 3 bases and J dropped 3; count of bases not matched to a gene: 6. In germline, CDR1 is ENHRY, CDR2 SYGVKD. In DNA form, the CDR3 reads TGTGCCATCAGTGAAACTAGCGGGGAACCAACAGATACGCAGTATTTT. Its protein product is CAISETSGEPTDTQYF.

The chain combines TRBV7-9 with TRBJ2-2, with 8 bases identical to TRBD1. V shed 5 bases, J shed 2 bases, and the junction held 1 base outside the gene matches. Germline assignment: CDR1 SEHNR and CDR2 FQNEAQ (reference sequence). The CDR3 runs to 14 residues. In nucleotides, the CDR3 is TGTGCCAGCAGCGGACAGGGCAACACCGGGGAGCTGTTTTTT. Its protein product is CASSGQGNTGELFF.

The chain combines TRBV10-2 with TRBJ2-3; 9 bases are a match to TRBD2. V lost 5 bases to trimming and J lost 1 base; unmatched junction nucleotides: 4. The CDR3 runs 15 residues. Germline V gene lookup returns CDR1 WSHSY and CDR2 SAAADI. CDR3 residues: CASSTAGGRTDTQYF. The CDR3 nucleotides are TGCGCCAGCAGTACCGCGGGGGGGCGCACAGATACGCAGTATTTT.

The DNA of the CDR3 is TGTGCCAGTAGTCTGGACAGGGGCCGCTCATCGGGAGATACGCAGTATTTT. It translates to CASSLDRGRSSGDTQYF. The chain recombines TRBV19 with TRBJ2-3; 9 bases align to TRBD1. V gave up 5 bases and J gave up 5 bases; unmatched junction bases: 14. Germline CDR1 reads LNHDA; CDR2 reads SQIVND (reference sequence). This CDR3 has 17 residues.

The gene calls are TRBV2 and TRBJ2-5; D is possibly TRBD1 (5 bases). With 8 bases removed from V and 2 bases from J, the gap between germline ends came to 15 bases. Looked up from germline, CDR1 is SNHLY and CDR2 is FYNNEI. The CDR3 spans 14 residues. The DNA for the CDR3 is TGTGCCAGCCTCGCCGGACAACTACAAGAGACCCAGTACTTC. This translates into CASLAGQLQETQYF.

CDR3 in DNA: TGTGCCAGCAGCTTGGCCGTGGGGTTCGGGGGAGAGACCCAGTACTTC. Protein product: CASSLAVGFGGETQYF. The rearrangement uses TRBV5-5 and TRBJ2-7, with a weak D call TRBD2 (6 bases). Matching the DNA end better, TRBJ2-5 makes the J call doubtful. CDR3 length: 16 residues. CDR1 is SGHKS and CDR2 is YYEKEE in the germline V gene (reference sequence).

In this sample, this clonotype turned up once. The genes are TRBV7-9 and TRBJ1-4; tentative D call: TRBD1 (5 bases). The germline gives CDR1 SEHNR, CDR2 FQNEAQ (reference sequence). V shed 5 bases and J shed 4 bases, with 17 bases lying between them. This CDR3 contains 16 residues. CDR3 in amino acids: CASSPRDLSGNEKLFF. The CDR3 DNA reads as TGTGCCAGCAGCCCTCGGGACCTTTCCGGTAATGAAAAACTGTTTTTT.

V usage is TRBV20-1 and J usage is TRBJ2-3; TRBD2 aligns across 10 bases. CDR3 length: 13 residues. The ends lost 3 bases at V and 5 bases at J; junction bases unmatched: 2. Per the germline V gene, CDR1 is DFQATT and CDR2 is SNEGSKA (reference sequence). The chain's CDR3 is CSASLAGEDTQYF. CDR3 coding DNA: TGCAGTGCTAGTCTAGCGGGGGAAGATACGCAGTATTTT.

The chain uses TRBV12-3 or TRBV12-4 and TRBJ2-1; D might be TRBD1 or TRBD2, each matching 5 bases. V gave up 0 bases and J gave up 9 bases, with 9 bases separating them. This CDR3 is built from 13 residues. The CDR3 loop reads CASSLAPGREQFF. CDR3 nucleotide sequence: TGTGCCAGCAGTTTAGCGCCGGGGCGTGAGCAGTTCTTC.

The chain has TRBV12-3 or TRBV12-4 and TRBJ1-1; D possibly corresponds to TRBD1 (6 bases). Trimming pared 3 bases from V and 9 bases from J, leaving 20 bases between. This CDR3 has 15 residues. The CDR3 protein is CASSFLGAVNGKAFF. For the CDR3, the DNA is TGTGCCAGCAGTTTTTTGGGGGCCGTCAATGGTAAAGCTTTCTTT.

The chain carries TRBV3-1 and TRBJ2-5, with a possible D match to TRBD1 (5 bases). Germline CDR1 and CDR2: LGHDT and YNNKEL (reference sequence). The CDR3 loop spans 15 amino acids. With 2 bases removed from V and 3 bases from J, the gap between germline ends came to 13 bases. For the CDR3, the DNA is TGTGCCAGCAGCCAAAGGACGTTGACAGAAGAGACCCAGTACTTC. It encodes CASSQRTLTEETQYF.

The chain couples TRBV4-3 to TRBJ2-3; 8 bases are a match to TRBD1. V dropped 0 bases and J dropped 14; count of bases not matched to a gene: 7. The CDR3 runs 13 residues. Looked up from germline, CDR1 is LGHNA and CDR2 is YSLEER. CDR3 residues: CASSQDLRTGWYF. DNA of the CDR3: TGCGCCAGCAGCCAAGATTTAAGGACAGGGTGGTATTTT.

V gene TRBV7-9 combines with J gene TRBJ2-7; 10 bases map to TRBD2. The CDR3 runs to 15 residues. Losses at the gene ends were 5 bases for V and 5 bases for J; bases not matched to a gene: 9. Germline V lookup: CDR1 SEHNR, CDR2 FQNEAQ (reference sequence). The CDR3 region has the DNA TGTGCCAGCAGCCCTCGGACTAGCGGAGGCCACGAGCAGTACTTC. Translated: CASSPRTSGGHEQYF.

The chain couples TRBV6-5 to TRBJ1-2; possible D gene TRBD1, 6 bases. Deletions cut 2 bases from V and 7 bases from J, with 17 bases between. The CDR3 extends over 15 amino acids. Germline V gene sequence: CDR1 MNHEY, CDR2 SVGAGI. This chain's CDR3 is CASSYGGGQGLGYTF. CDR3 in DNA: TGTGCCAGCAGTTACGGTGGGGGACAAGGCCTTGGCTACACCTTC.

CDR3 amino acids: CASSQQGSQETQYF. The CDR3 region has the DNA TGTGCCAGTAGCCAACAGGGTTCCCAAGAGACCCAGTACTTC. This sequence joins TRBV19 and TRBJ2-5; D may be TRBD1 (6 bases). The V gene's germline CDR1 is LNHDA and CDR2 SQIVND (reference sequence). V shed 6 bases and J shed 1 base, with 12 bases lying between them. The CDR3 loop spans 14 amino acids.

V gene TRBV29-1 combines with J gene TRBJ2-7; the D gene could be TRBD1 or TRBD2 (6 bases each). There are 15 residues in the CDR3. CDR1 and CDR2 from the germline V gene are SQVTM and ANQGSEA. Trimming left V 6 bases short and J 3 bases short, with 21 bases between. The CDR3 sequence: CSVGSGVGGFYEQYF. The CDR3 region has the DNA TGCAGCGTGGGGTCCGGAGTGGGGGGCTTCTACGAGCAGTACTTC.

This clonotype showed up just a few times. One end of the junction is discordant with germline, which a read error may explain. This CDR3 reads CASGLQGGVGEQYF. The DNA for the CDR3 is TGTGCCAGCGGCTTACAAGGGGGGGTGGGCGAGCAGTACTTC. The J gene is TRBJ2-7, the V gene TRBV7-2, with D perhaps TRBD2 (7 bases). The CDR3 sequence is 14 residues long. The germline CDR1 and CDR2 sequences are SGHTA and FQGNSA.

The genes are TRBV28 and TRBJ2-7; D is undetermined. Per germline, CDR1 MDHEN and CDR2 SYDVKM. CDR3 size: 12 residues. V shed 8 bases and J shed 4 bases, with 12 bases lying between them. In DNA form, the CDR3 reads TGTGCCAGCCAAAGTAGTGGGTACGAGCAGTACTTC. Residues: CASQSSGYEQYF.

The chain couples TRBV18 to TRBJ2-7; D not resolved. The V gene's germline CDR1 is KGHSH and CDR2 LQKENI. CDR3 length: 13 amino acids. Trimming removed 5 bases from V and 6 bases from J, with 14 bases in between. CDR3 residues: CASSTTGPGEQYF. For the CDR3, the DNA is TGTGCCAGCTCAACAACCGGACCGGGCGAGCAGTACTTC.

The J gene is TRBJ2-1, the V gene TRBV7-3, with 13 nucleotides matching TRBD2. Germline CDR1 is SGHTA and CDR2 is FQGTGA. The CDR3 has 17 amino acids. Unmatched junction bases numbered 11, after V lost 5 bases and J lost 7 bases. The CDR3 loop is CASSLRTSGGASNEQFF. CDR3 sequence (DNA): TGTGCCAGCAGCCTACGGACTAGCGGGGGTGCAAGTAATGAGCAGTTCTTC.

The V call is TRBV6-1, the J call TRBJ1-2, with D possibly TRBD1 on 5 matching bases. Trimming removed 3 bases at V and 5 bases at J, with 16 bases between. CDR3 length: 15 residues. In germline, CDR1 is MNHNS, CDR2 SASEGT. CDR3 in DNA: TGTGCCAGCAGTGAGGGAGGGGCGATTGCTTATGGCTACACCTTC. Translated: CASSEGGAIAYGYTF.

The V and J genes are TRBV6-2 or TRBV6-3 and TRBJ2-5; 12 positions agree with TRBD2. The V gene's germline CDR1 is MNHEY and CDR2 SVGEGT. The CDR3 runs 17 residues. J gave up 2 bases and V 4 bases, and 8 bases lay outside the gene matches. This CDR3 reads CASSSPGLAGKQETQYF. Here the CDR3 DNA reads TGTGCCAGCAGTTCCCCCGGACTAGCGGGGAAGCAAGAGACCCAGTACTTC.

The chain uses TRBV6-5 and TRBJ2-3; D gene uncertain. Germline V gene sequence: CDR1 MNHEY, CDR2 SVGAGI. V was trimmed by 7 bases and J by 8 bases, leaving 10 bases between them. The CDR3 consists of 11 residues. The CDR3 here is CASTADFTQYF. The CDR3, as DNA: TGTGCCAGCACCGCTGACTTTACGCAGTATTTT.

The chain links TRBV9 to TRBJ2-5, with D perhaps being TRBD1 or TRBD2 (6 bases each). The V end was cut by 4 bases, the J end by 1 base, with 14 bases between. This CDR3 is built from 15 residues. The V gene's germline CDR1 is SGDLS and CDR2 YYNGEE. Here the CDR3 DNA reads TGTGCCAGCAGCCCAAGGGGGGACGTCCAAGAGACCCAGTACTTC. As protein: CASSPRGDVQETQYF.

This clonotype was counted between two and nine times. CDR3 sequence: CASSEALPFGQGKGNEQFF. The DNA for the CDR3 is TGTGCCAGCAGTGAAGCGCTTCCCTTCGGGCAGGGTAAGGGCAATGAGCAGTTCTTC. V and J are TRBV6-1 and TRBJ2-1, with D possibly being TRBD1 (5 bases). The CDR3 loop spans 19 amino acids. The germline CDR1 and CDR2 sequences are MNHNS and SASEGT. V lost 0 bases and J lost 6, with 24 bases in between.

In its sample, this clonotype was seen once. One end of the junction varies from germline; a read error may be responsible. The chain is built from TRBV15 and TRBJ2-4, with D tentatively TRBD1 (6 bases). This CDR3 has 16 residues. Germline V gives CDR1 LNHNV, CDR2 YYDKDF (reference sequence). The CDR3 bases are TGTGCCACCAGCAGAGATGAGGGGGTAGCCAAAGACATTCAGTACTTC. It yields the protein CATSRDEGVAKDIQYF.